This T cell receptor beta chain was documented in a study of shared clonotypes between healthy human individuals. Overall study: There were three CD4 naive, three CD4 memory, two CD8 naive and one CD8 memory plates per donor.

Of note for this clone: Its antigen is still unknown.

Genomic DNA of each subset was evenly split across several immunoSEQ plates. The repertoire was sequenced with immunoSEQ multiplex PCR; TCRdb's copy has only in-frame clones and lacks some. The sample includes 1,400,000 or so clones, about 98.5% of them seen just once. V lost 3 bases to trimming and J lost 7 bases; unmatched junction nucleotides: 8. This CDR3 has 15 residues. CDR1 and CDR2 (germline): SEHNR, FQNEAQ (reference sequence). General study findings and limits: Naive subsets generally exceeded memory subsets in estimated richness. Among donors, clonotype sharing was expected to be affected by sequencing depth.

The TCR comes from a man younger than 45 in good health. The gene calls are TRBV7-9 and TRBJ2-1, with TRBD2 matching over 8 bases. The sample comprised naive CD4+ T cells sorted from blood. Subset here: CD45RA+ positively selected. DNA of the CDR3: TGTGCCAGCAGCTTTTGGGCGGGAGGATCGAATGAGCAGTTCTTC. This codes for CASSFWAGGSNEQFF.